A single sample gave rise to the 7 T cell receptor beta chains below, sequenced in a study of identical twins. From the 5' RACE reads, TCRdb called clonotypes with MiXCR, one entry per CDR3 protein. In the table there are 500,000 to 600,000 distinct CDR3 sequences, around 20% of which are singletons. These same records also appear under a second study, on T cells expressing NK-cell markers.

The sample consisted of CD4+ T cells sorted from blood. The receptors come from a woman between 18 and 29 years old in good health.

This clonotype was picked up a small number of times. The CDR3 loop is CASSLTQDTEAFF. For the CDR3, the DNA is TGTGCCAGCAGCTTGACCCAGGACACTGAAGCTTTCTTT. The chain carries TRBV5-6 and TRBJ1-1; unclear D gene. Germline lookup yields CDR1 SGHDT and CDR2 YYEEEE. The CDR3 runs 13 residues. Trimming removed 1 base from V and 3 bases from J, with 7 bases in between.

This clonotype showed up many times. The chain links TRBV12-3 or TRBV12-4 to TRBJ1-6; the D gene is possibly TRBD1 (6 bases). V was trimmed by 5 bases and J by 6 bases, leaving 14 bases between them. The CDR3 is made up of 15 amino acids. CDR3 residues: CASSPLQGRNSPLHF. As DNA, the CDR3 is TGTGCCAGCAGTCCACTCCAGGGGCGTAATTCACCCCTCCACTTT.

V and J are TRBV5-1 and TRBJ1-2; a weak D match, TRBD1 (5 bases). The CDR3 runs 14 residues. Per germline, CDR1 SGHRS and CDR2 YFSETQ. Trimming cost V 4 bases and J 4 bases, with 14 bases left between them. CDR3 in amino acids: CASSRRGGSYGYTF. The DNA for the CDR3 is TGCGCCAGCAGCCGGCGCGGGGGTAGCTATGGCTACACCTTC.

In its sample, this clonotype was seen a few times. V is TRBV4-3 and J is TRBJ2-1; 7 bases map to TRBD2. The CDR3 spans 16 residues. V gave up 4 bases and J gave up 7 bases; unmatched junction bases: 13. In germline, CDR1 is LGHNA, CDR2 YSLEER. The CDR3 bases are TGCGCCAGCAGCCGCCTATGGGGGAGGGAAGAAAATGAGCAGTTCTTC. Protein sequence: CASSRLWGREENEQFF.

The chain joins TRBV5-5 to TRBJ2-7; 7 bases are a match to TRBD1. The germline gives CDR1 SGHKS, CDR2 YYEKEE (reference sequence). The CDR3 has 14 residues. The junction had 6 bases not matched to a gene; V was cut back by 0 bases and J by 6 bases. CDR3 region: CASSLAWSGGEQYF. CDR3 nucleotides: TGTGCCAGCAGCTTGGCCTGGTCAGGGGGCGAGCAGTACTTC.

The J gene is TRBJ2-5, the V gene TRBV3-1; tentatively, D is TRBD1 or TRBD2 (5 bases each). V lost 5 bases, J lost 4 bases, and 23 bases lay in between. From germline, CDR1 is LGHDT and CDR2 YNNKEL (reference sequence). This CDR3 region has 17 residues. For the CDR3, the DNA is TGTGCCAGCAGCAATAGAGTGGGGCGAGGGTTGGGAGAGACCCAGTACTTC. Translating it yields CASSNRVGRGLGETQYF.

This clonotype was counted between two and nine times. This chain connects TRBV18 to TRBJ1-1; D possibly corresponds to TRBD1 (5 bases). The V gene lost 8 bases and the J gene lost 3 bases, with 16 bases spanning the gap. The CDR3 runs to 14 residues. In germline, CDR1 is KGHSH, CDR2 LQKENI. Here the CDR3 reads CASHSLGGDTEAFF. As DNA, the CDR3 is TGTGCCAGCCACTCCCTGGGGGGAGACACTGAAGCTTTCTTT. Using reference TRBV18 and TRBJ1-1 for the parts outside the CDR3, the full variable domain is NAGVMQNPRHLVRRRGQEARLRCSPMKGHSHVYWYRQLPEEGLKFMVYLQKENIIDESGMPKERFSAEFPKEGPSILRIQQVVRGDSAAYFCASHSLGGDTEAFFGQGTRLTVV.